Listed below are T cell receptor beta chains from one sample, sequenced in a study of radiotherapy plus CTLA-4 blockade in lung cancer. TCRdb keeps only in-frame clones here, not all; method: immunoSEQ multiplex PCR. The sample contains tens of thousands of clones, roughly four fifths of which appear only once. The starting material was peripheral blood, obtained from a patient treated with radiotherapy plus ipilimumab. The receptors derive from a human donor with non-small cell lung cancer who had a complete response to radiotherapy plus ipilimumab. CDR3s include the opening cysteine and the closing phenylalanine or tryptophan. D genes are given only for firm matches. Size is omitted from some rows. Given values are once, few, many or a class for expanded clones.

j_call: TRBJ2-2; cdr3_length: 14; v_call: TRBV19; d_call: TRBD1; clone_size: NA; cdr3_nt: TGTGCCAGTAGTGCCCAGACAGGGCTCGGGGAGCTGTTTTTT; cdr3_aa: CASSAQTGLGELFF
j_call: TRBJ2-7; cdr3_length: 14; v_call: TRBV6-5; d_call: NA; clone_size: once; cdr3_nt: TGTGCCAGCAGCAGGGGACAAGCCCCTAAGGAGCAGTACTTC; cdr3_aa: CASSRGQAPKEQYF
j_call: TRBJ1-5; cdr3_length: 15; v_call: TRBV28; d_call: NA; clone_size: NA; cdr3_nt: TGTGCCAGCAGCGGCGGGGGGTCGCGCAATCAGCCCCAGCATTTT; cdr3_aa: CASSGGGSRNQPQHF
j_call: TRBJ2-5; cdr3_length: 13; v_call: TRBV5-1; d_call: TRBD2; clone_size: NA; cdr3_nt: TGCGCCAGCAGCTTGGCGGGGGGAGAGACCCAGTACTTC; cdr3_aa: CASSLAGGETQYF
j_call: TRBJ2-5; cdr3_length: 15; v_call: TRBV23-1; d_call: TRBD1; clone_size: NA; cdr3_nt: TGCGCCAGCAGTGCCTCAAACAGGGGGAAAGAGACCCAGTACTTC; cdr3_aa: CASSASNRGKETQYF
j_call: TRBJ1-5; cdr3_length: 15; v_call: TRBV7-9; d_call: TRBD1; clone_size: NA; cdr3_nt: TGTGCCAGCAGCTTCCGACAGGGCGGCAATCAGCCCCAGCATTTT; cdr3_aa: CASSFRQGGNQPQHF
j_call: TRBJ1-5; cdr3_length: 15; v_call: TRBV18; d_call: TRBD1; clone_size: NA; cdr3_nt: TGTGCCAGCTCATCGACAGGGGGGGGCAATCAGCCCCAGCATTTT; cdr3_aa: CASSSTGGGNQPQHF
j_call: TRBJ1-2; cdr3_length: 13; v_call: TRBV9; d_call: NA; clone_size: NA; cdr3_nt: TGTGCCAGCAGGGAACAGGCCTCCTATGGCTACACCTTC; cdr3_aa: CASREQASYGYTF
j_call: TRBJ2-2; cdr3_length: 14; v_call: TRBV28; d_call: NA; clone_size: NA; cdr3_nt: TGTGCCAGCAGTACCGGTACAGGTGCCGGGGAGCTGTTTTTT; cdr3_aa: CASSTGTGAGELFF
j_call: TRBJ2-4; cdr3_length: 16; v_call: TRBV2; d_call: NA; clone_size: NA; cdr3_nt: NA; cdr3_aa: CASILALRGAKNIQYF
j_call: TRBJ2-3; cdr3_length: 16; v_call: TRBV4-3; d_call: TRBD2; clone_size: once; cdr3_nt: TGCGCCAGCAGCCAAAGCGGGAGGGTTTTTCAGGATACGCAGTATTTT; cdr3_aa: CASSQSGRVFQDTQYF
j_call: TRBJ2-5; cdr3_length: 15; v_call: TRBV19; d_call: TRBD1; clone_size: NA; cdr3_nt: TGTGCCAGTAGTATAGACAGGACAGGGCGAGAGACCCAGTACTTC; cdr3_aa: CASSIDRTGRETQYF
j_call: TRBJ1-2; cdr3_length: 15; v_call: TRBV2; d_call: TRBD1; clone_size: NA; cdr3_nt: TGTGCCAGCAGTGGCCGGGACAGCCCTAACTATGGCTACACCTTC; cdr3_aa: CASSGRDSPNYGYTF
j_call: TRBJ2-7; cdr3_length: 17; v_call: TRBV7-2; d_call: TRBD2; clone_size: once; cdr3_nt: TGTGCCAGCAGCTTAGCGGTGGCTAGCGGGGCCTCCTACGAGCAGTACTTC; cdr3_aa: CASSLAVASGASYEQYF
j_call: TRBJ2-1; cdr3_length: 16; v_call: TRBV6-1; d_call: TRBD2; clone_size: NA; cdr3_nt: TGTGCCAGCAGTGGATCCGGGACTAAATTCTCCCATGAGCAGTTCTTC; cdr3_aa: CASSGSGTKFSHEQFF
j_call: TRBJ2-3; cdr3_length: 14; v_call: TRBV6-1; d_call: TRBD2; clone_size: NA; cdr3_nt: TGTGCCAGCAGTGATAGCGGGGCGCGGGATACGCAGTATTTT; cdr3_aa: CASSDSGARDTQYF
j_call: TRBJ1-1; cdr3_length: 13; v_call: TRBV4-1; d_call: NA; clone_size: NA; cdr3_nt: TGCGCCAGCAGCCAAGAAGAGGGGGGGCCAACTTTCTTT; cdr3_aa: CASSQEEGGPTFF
j_call: TRBJ2-5; cdr3_length: 14; v_call: TRBV11-3; d_call: TRBD1; clone_size: NA; cdr3_nt: TGTGCCAGCAGCTTAGGGACAGGGGGAGAGACCCAGTACTTC; cdr3_aa: CASSLGTGGETQYF
j_call: TRBJ1-2; cdr3_length: 14; v_call: TRBV5-4; d_call: NA; clone_size: NA; cdr3_nt: TGTGCCAGCAGCTTTTTTCTTGAGATTCGGGGCTACACCTTC; cdr3_aa: CASSFFLEIRGYTF
j_call: TRBJ1-1; cdr3_length: 15; v_call: TRBV28; d_call: TRBD1; clone_size: NA; cdr3_nt: TGTGCCAGCGGGCAAATTAAGGGACAGGGAATAGTCGCTTTCTTT; cdr3_aa: CASGQIKGQGIVAFF
j_call: TRBJ2-7; cdr3_length: 16; v_call: TRBV15; d_call: TRBD1; clone_size: once; cdr3_nt: TGTGCCACCAGCAGAGATGGGGACAGGGGAACCTACGAGCAGTACTTC; cdr3_aa: CATSRDGDRGTYEQYF
j_call: TRBJ2-3; cdr3_length: 13; v_call: TRBV6-1; d_call: NA; clone_size: NA; cdr3_nt: TGTGCCAGCAGCCCCGAACGGGTGGCCGCGCAGTATTTT; cdr3_aa: CASSPERVAAQYF
j_call: TRBJ1-4; cdr3_length: 15; v_call: TRBV5-1; d_call: TRBD1; clone_size: NA; cdr3_nt: TGCGCCAGCAGCCTACAGGGGGAGACTAATGAAAAACTGTTTTTT; cdr3_aa: CASSLQGETNEKLFF
j_call: TRBJ1-2; cdr3_length: 15; v_call: TRBV5-6; d_call: NA; clone_size: NA; cdr3_nt: TGTGCCAGCAGCTTGGTAGGGGTAGCTAACTATGGCTACACCTTC; cdr3_aa: CASSLVGVANYGYTF
j_call: TRBJ1-5; cdr3_length: 14; v_call: TRBV19; d_call: TRBD1; clone_size: few; cdr3_nt: TGTGCCAGTAGTATCAGGACAGGGCCTCAGCCCCAGCATTTT; cdr3_aa: CASSIRTGPQPQHF
j_call: TRBJ2-7; cdr3_length: 16; v_call: TRBV7-2; d_call: NA; clone_size: NA; cdr3_nt: TGTGCCAGCAGCTTATTGTCCGGGACTGGTCTTCACGAGCAGTACTTC; cdr3_aa: CASSLLSGTGLHEQYF
j_call: TRBJ2-7; cdr3_length: 17; v_call: TRBV11-2; d_call: NA; clone_size: NA; cdr3_nt: TGTGCCAGCAGCTCCAATTCTGGGCGGGATCGCTCCTACGAGCAGTACTTC; cdr3_aa: CASSSNSGRDRSYEQYF
j_call: TRBJ1-1; cdr3_length: 15; v_call: TRBV6-5; d_call: TRBD1; clone_size: NA; cdr3_nt: TGTGCCAGCAGTAGAGGGACAGGGTGGCACTCTGAAGCTTTCTTT; cdr3_aa: CASSRGTGWHSEAFF
j_call: TRBJ2-1; cdr3_length: 11; v_call: TRBV29-1; d_call: NA; clone_size: NA; cdr3_nt: TGCAGCGTAACCTTATCAGACAGGTTGATCTTC; cdr3_aa: CSVTLSDRLIF
j_call: TRBJ1-1; cdr3_length: 12; v_call: TRBV7-6; d_call: NA; clone_size: NA; cdr3_nt: TGTGCCAGCAGCTCTCAGGGGACTGAAGCTTTCTTT; cdr3_aa: CASSSQGTEAFF
j_call: TRBJ1-4; cdr3_length: 15; v_call: TRBV6-1; d_call: NA; clone_size: NA; cdr3_nt: TGTGCCAGCAGTGATGTGAGAGCAACTAATGAAAAACTGTTTTTT; cdr3_aa: CASSDVRATNEKLFF
j_call: TRBJ1-2; cdr3_length: 13; v_call: TRBV7-9; d_call: NA; clone_size: few; cdr3_nt: TGTGCCAGCAGCCCGGACAGTAACTATGGCTACACCTTC; cdr3_aa: CASSPDSNYGYTF
j_call: TRBJ2-7; cdr3_length: 15; v_call: TRBV6-5; d_call: TRBD2; clone_size: NA; cdr3_nt: TGTGCCAGCAGTTCGCTACTAGCGGGGAAGTACGAGCAGTACTTC; cdr3_aa: CASSSLLAGKYEQYF
j_call: TRBJ2-2; cdr3_length: 16; v_call: TRBV28; d_call: TRBD1; clone_size: NA; cdr3_nt: TGTGCCAGCAGCTTTACCGGGACAGGGAGCACCGGGGAGCTGTTTTTT; cdr3_aa: CASSFTGTGSTGELFF
j_call: TRBJ1-5; cdr3_length: 11; v_call: TRBV20-1; d_call: NA; clone_size: NA; cdr3_nt: TGCAGTGCGGGTAGGGGACAGCCCCAGCATTTT; cdr3_aa: CSAGRGQPQHF
j_call: TRBJ2-6; cdr3_length: 13; v_call: TRBV28; d_call: NA; clone_size: NA; cdr3_nt: TGTGCCAGTAGGGGTTCTGGGGCCAACGTCCTGACTTTC; cdr3_aa: CASRGSGANVLTF
j_call: TRBJ1-4; cdr3_length: 13; v_call: TRBV11-2; d_call: NA; clone_size: NA; cdr3_nt: TGTGCCAGCAGCTTCACAACTAATGAAAAACTGTTTTTT; cdr3_aa: CASSFTTNEKLFF
j_call: TRBJ2-5; cdr3_length: 13; v_call: TRBV2; d_call: NA; clone_size: NA; cdr3_nt: TGTGCCAGCAGGCGACAGTTACAAGAGACCCAGTACTTC; cdr3_aa: CASRRQLQETQYF
j_call: TRBJ1-6; cdr3_length: 16; v_call: TRBV7-9; d_call: NA; clone_size: NA; cdr3_nt: TGTGCCAGCAGCTTAGGGGCCGCAGGGCCGGATTCACCCCTCCACTTT; cdr3_aa: CASSLGAAGPDSPLHF
j_call: TRBJ2-7; cdr3_length: 14; v_call: TRBV18; d_call: TRBD1; clone_size: NA; cdr3_nt: TGTGCCAGCTCACTCGGACAGGGCGCCCACGAGCAGTACTTC; cdr3_aa: CASSLGQGAHEQYF
j_call: TRBJ2-1; cdr3_length: 14; v_call: TRBV7-2; d_call: NA; clone_size: few; cdr3_nt: TGTGCCAGCAGCCAAAGGACATTGTACAATGAGCAGTTCTTC; cdr3_aa: CASSQRTLYNEQFF
j_call: TRBJ1-2; cdr3_length: 14; v_call: TRBV28; d_call: TRBD1; clone_size: NA; cdr3_nt: TGTGCCAGCAGTCCTACTGACAGGGGTAGGAGCTACACCTTC; cdr3_aa: CASSPTDRGRSYTF
j_call: TRBJ2-5; cdr3_length: 13; v_call: TRBV18; d_call: NA; clone_size: NA; cdr3_nt: TGTGCCAGCTCAGTATCCCAGGGAGAGACCCAGTACTTC; cdr3_aa: CASSVSQGETQYF
j_call: TRBJ1-6; cdr3_length: 15; v_call: TRBV6-5; d_call: TRBD1; clone_size: once; cdr3_nt: TGTGCCAGCAGTTTCCGGGACAGGGGAAATTCACCCCTCCACTTT; cdr3_aa: CASSFRDRGNSPLHF
j_call: TRBJ2-7; cdr3_length: 14; v_call: TRBV7-2; d_call: NA; clone_size: NA; cdr3_nt: TGTGCCAGCAGCTTGCCCGGGGTCTCCTACGAGCAGTACTTC; cdr3_aa: CASSLPGVSYEQYF
j_call: TRBJ1-4; cdr3_length: 14; v_call: TRBV5-4; d_call: TRBD1; clone_size: NA; cdr3_nt: TGTGCCAGCAGCACAGGGGACCCAAGGGAAAAACTGTTTTTT; cdr3_aa: CASSTGDPREKLFF
j_call: TRBJ1-2; cdr3_length: 14; v_call: TRBV28; d_call: NA; clone_size: NA; cdr3_nt: TGTGCCAGCAGTTCCCACAGGGCGAACTATGGCTACACCTTC; cdr3_aa: CASSSHRANYGYTF
j_call: TRBJ2-7; cdr3_length: 19; v_call: TRBV4-1; d_call: TRBD2; clone_size: NA; cdr3_nt: TGCGCCAGCAGCCAAGGTGTTGCTGGACTAGCGGGGGGCCAGTACGAGCAGTACTTC; cdr3_aa: CASSQGVAGLAGGQYEQYF
j_call: TRBJ2-1; cdr3_length: 13; v_call: TRBV5-6; d_call: NA; clone_size: few; cdr3_nt: TGTGCCAGCGGCGGGTGGGGGGTCCGTGAGCAGTTCTTC; cdr3_aa: CASGGWGVREQFF
j_call: TRBJ2-1; cdr3_length: 16; v_call: TRBV28; d_call: TRBD2; clone_size: NA; cdr3_nt: TGTGCCAGCAGTCCGCGACTAGCGGGGATTTACAATGAGCAGTTCTTC; cdr3_aa: CASSPRLAGIYNEQFF
j_call: TRBJ1-5; cdr3_length: 14; v_call: TRBV6-5; d_call: NA; clone_size: NA; cdr3_nt: TGTGCCAGCAGTTGGCAGGGTCAGGGTCAGCCCCAGCATTTT; cdr3_aa: CASSWQGQGQPQHF
j_call: TRBJ2-5; cdr3_length: 15; v_call: TRBV9; d_call: NA; clone_size: NA; cdr3_nt: TGTGCCAGCAGCGTAGCTTACAGGATGGGGGAGACCCAGTACTTC; cdr3_aa: CASSVAYRMGETQYF